This TCR beta chain was identified during a study of blood T cells in healthy people across ages. For the second PCR, which ran for about 6 to 11 cycles, a sample-barcoded 5' primer and a J-beta primer mix were used. Using its own MiXCR run on the 5' RACE reads, TCRdb lists one record per CDR3 protein. This table holds 450,000 to 600,000 distinct CDR3 sequences, 25% to 35% found once. Study results and caveats: PBMCs left unsorted prevented a conclusive naive versus antigen-experienced comparison.

This clonotype was seen many times. Its antigen remains unknown. Unmatched junction bases numbered 6, after V lost 4 bases and J lost 4 bases. There are 15 residues in the CDR3. Germline CDR1 and CDR2: SGHRS and YFSETQ. This same sample was also part of a study on T cells of mothers and their children. That publication notes: Reads obtained per mother exceeded 9.5 million TCR beta CDR3 reads, with approximately 3 million obtained per child. Overlap measured in related mother-child pairs was slightly, non-significantly higher than in unrelated pairs.

This sequence joins TRBV5-1 and TRBJ2-1; 9 bases fit TRBD2. The sample consisted of blood. This clonotype was obtained from a boy aged 2 to 10 in good health. The DNA for the CDR3 is TGCGCCAGCAGCCAAAGTAGCGGGGGATACAATGAGCAGTTCTTC. This gives the protein CASSQSSGGYNEQFF.